This is a list of T cell receptor beta chains from one sample in a study of T cells after yellow fever vaccination. TCRdb re-derived calls from the 5' RACE reads in MiXCR, one entry per CDR3 protein. Of about 320,000 distinct CDR3 sequences in the sample, 3.5% to 4.5% were seen once. Sequencing used PBMCs, obtained 15 days after the yellow fever booster vaccination. These receptors all come from a young man who received the YFV17D yellow fever vaccine. Both conserved end residues are trimmed from each CDR3.

J gene	V gene	CDR3 protein
TRBJ2-3	TRBV12-3/TRBV12-4	ASRATSGGGHTQY
TRBJ1-2	TRBV12-3/TRBV12-4	ASSLWVDGARDYGYT
TRBJ2-3	TRBV5-1	ASSLVAGDPGNTQY
TRBJ2-3	TRBV6-2/TRBV6-3	ASSPATESWADTQY
TRBJ1-5	TRBV6-2/TRBV6-3	ASSRPGTGVNQPQH
TRBJ2-3	TRBV6-1	ASTPGWPSTDTQY
TRBJ1-5	TRBV12-3/TRBV12-4	ASSFGGRGQPQH
TRBJ1-1	TRBV5-1	ASSLMWDSPFSNTEAF
TRBJ1-6	TRBV12-3/TRBV12-4	ASTLGPYNSPLH
TRBJ2-7	TRBV5-6	ASSPSGGSYEQY
TRBJ2-2	TRBV12-3/TRBV12-4	ASRPSLARNTGELF
TRBJ2-1	TRBV12-3/TRBV12-4	ASSPRWGSNNEQF
TRBJ2-1	TRBV4-2	ASSQDREQF
TRBJ2-5	TRBV5-6	ASSLGPFRGVGQETQY
TRBJ2-5	TRBV3-1	ASSQAVGYAETQY
TRBJ1-3	TRBV14	ASSQHRGVIKPGNTIY
TRBJ1-3	TRBV10-3	ATQTLSGNTIY
TRBJ1-6	TRBV12-3/TRBV12-4	ASSLGGPNSPLH
TRBJ2-3	TRBV7-9	ASRRGADTQY
TRBJ2-1	TRBV5-1	ASSPGLAGDYNEQF
TRBJ2-5	TRBV29-1	SVELTGGVLETQY
TRBJ2-2	TRBV5-1	ASSLVAGTDTGELF
TRBJ1-5	TRBV5-5	ASSRGTDGSQPQH
TRBJ1-1	TRBV7-9	ASRAGGTEAF
TRBJ2-3	TRBV4-3	ASSLRPGTDTQY
TRBJ2-1	TRBV20-1	SASSTSGGSISLEQF
TRBJ1-3	TRBV4-2	ASSQGPSDFSGNTIY
TRBJ1-4	TRBV12-3/TRBV12-4	ASSPLTAKGEKLF
TRBJ1-4	TRBV18	ASSPQPENEKLF
TRBJ1-6	TRBV20-1	SARVGGADSPLH
TRBJ2-3	TRBV6-2/TRBV6-3	ASRKSTDTQY
TRBJ1-2	TRBV7-9	ASSLVPNYGYT
TRBJ2-5	TRBV11-2	ASSLIGETQY
TRBJ1-3	TRBV10-3	AISAGTGTGGALAGNTIY
TRBJ1-4	TRBV5-1	ASSYLGVSREKLF
TRBJ2-1	TRBV7-2	ASSPGGLRTPEQF
TRBJ1-2	TRBV5-4	ASSFEGDYGYT
TRBJ2-7	TRBV20-1	SARRKDGSSYEQY
TRBJ1-4	TRBV7-2	ASSLGGFREKLF
TRBJ1-1	TRBV5-1	ASSRDQNTEAF
TRBJ2-7	TRBV7-9	ASSPRTSGGSYEQY
TRBJ1-2	TRBV5-1	ASSLEGTQTNYGYT
TRBJ1-6	TRBV5-1	ASSLEGAPYSPLH
TRBJ1-2	TRBV5-6	ASSLKAAYGYT
TRBJ1-1	TRBV5-1	ASSSFSGLRTEAF